One and the same sample provided the 18 T cell receptor beta chains below, sequenced in a study of preoperative IRX-2 immunotherapy in early breast cancer. Here immunoSEQ multiplex PCR was the method, and the copy in TCRdb shows in-frame clones only, minus some. Among over 25,000 clones listed, about 81% were seen once. Sample treatment: preoperative locoregional IRX-2 cytokine immunotherapy. The sample in question was lymph node tissue, obtained after IRX-2 immunotherapy. Source of these receptors: a human donor with breast cancer.

This clone showed up just once. This CDR3 is CASSESPGAINYGYTF. The CDR3 DNA is TGTGCCAGCAGTGAAAGTCCGGGGGCGATAAACTATGGCTACACCTTC. The chain couples TRBV6-4 to TRBJ1-2; tentative D call: TRBD1 (6 bases). Germline V lookup: CDR1 MRHNA, CDR2 SNTAGT. Between the trimmed V and J ends, which lost 3 bases and 2 bases, there was a span of 16 bases. CDR3 length equals 16 residues.

This rearrangement joins TRBV30 to TRBJ1-1; D is possibly TRBD1 (5 bases). V gave up 2 bases and J gave up 4 bases, with 8 bases separating them. The CDR3 spans 12 residues. Germline V gene lookup returns CDR1 GTSNPN and CDR2 SVGIG (reference sequence). The CDR3 DNA is TGTGCCTGGAGTCGCGGGGGCACTGAAGCTTTCTTT. It is translated as CAWSRGGTEAFF.

The V call is TRBV2, the J call TRBJ2-7, with D uncertain. Germline V lookup: CDR1 SNHLY, CDR2 FYNNEI. The CDR3 totals 13 residues. V shed 9 bases and J shed 3 bases, with 15 bases lying between them. CDR3 sequence (DNA): TGTGCCAGTATCTTAGGGAACAACTACGAGCAGTACTTC. Its protein product is CASILGNNYEQYF.

The J gene is TRBJ2-6, the V gene TRBV25-1, with 8 bases fitting TRBD1. The J segment lost 0 bases and the V segment lost 4 bases, leaving 2 bases of the junction unmatched. Germline V gene sequence: CDR1 MGHDK, CDR2 SYGVNS. This CDR3 region has 16 residues. The CDR3 protein is CASSVTGDSGANVLTF. The CDR3 bases are TGTGCCAGCAGTGTGACAGGGGACTCTGGGGCCAACGTCCTGACTTTC.

The chain links TRBV5-1 to TRBJ2-1; the match to TRBD1 covers 12 bases. This CDR3 is 14 amino acids long. From germline, CDR1 is SGHRS and CDR2 YFSETQ. V was pared by 5 bases and J by 13 bases, with 10 bases of the junction left unmatched. CDR3 protein: CASSSNRDRGPQFF. The CDR3 bases are TGCGCCAGCAGTTCGAATCGGGACAGGGGGCCCCAGTTCTTC. Combining the CDR3 with reference TRBV5-1 and TRBJ2-1 gives the whole variable domain KAGVTQTPRYLIKTRGQQVTLSCSPISGHRSVSWYQQTPGQGLQFLFEYFSETQRNKGNFPGRFSGRQFSNSRSEMNVSTLELGDSALYLCASSSNRDRGPQFFGPGTRLTVL.

This clone was seen once. The rearrangement links TRBV18 to TRBJ2-3; D is unresolved. The CDR3 runs 14 residues. The V end lost 3 bases, the J end lost 1 base, and 8 bases lay between the germline ends. The germline CDR1 and CDR2 sequences are KGHSH and LQKENI. CDR3 DNA sequence: TGTGCCAGCTCACCGCCCTCCGGCACAGATACGCAGTATTTT. Residues: CASSPPSGTDTQYF.

This chain joins TRBV5-1 and TRBJ2-3; 10 bases align to TRBD2. Germline V gene sequence: CDR1 SGHRS, CDR2 YFSETQ. This CDR3 is built from 17 residues. J was trimmed by 8 bases and V by 0 bases; bases with no gene match: 12. The chain's CDR3 is CASSLGASGGPSATQYF. CDR3 in DNA: TGCGCCAGCAGCTTGGGGGCTAGCGGGGGCCCATCGGCTACGCAGTATTTT.

The V gene is TRBV6-8, the J gene TRBJ2-3, with TRBD2 matching over 10 bases. Trimming at V came to 6 bases and at J to 4 bases, leaving 4 bases not matched to a gene. CDR3 size: 14 residues. Per germline, CDR1 MNHGY and CDR2 SAAAGT. CDR3 region: CASRELAGSDTQYF. For the CDR3, the DNA is TGTGCCAGCAGGGAACTAGCGGGGTCAGATACGCAGTATTTT.

The chain uses TRBV11-3 and TRBJ1-6; no definite D call. The CDR3 covers 14 residues. V was pared by 4 bases and J by 12 bases, with 16 bases between. Germline V lookup: CDR1 SGHNT, CDR2 YENEEA. The DNA of the CDR3 is TGTGCCAGCAGCTCCATCTCCGGCGTACAACCCCTCCACTTT. Its protein product is CASSSISGVQPLHF. Full variable domain (rest looked up from reference TRBV11-3 and TRBJ1-6): EAGVVQSPRYKIIEKKQPVAFWCNPISGHNTLYWYLQNLGQGPELLIRYENEEAVDDSQLPKDRFSAERLKGVDSTLKIQPAELGDSAVYLCASSSISGVQPLHFGNGTRLTVT.

This clone came up a few times. The chain recombines TRBV6-8 with TRBJ2-2, with 7 bases that match TRBD1. The trim removed 6 bases at V and 4 bases at J, leaving 8 bases unmatched. This CDR3 has 15 amino acids. In germline, CDR1 is MNHGY, CDR2 SAAAGT. DNA of the CDR3: TGTGCCAGCAGACGACAGGGATGGGGCACCGGGGAGCTGTTTTTT. Translated, it gives CASRRQGWGTGELFF.

The chain links TRBV4-1 to TRBJ2-7; TRBD2 is a possible D gene (6 bases). The V gene's germline CDR1 is MGHRA and CDR2 YSYEKL. This CDR3 has 15 residues. V was clipped by 0 bases and J by 4 bases, with 13 bases between them. For the CDR3, the DNA is TGCGCCAGCAGCCAAGAGTTCCAGGAGGGATACGAGCAGTACTTC. Amino acids: CASSQEFQEGYEQYF.

The chain carries TRBV6-8 and TRBJ1-5; tentatively, D is TRBD1 (6 bases). Looked up from germline, CDR1 is MNHGY and CDR2 is SAAAGT. The germline V and J ends were trimmed by 6 bases and 3 bases, with 9 bases remaining between them. This CDR3 comprises 13 residues. CDR3 amino acids: CASSGQYNQPQHF. CDR3 DNA: TGTGCCAGCAGCGGACAGTACAATCAGCCCCAGCATTTT.

The chain recombines TRBV6-8 with TRBJ1-3; D call uncertain. Germline-derived CDR1 and CDR2 are MNHGY and SAAAGT. V shed 0 bases and J shed 4 bases, with 13 bases lying between them. The CDR3 has 16 residues. This CDR3 reads CASSYSNQRSGNTIYF. For the CDR3, the DNA is TGTGCCAGCAGTTACTCGAACCAAAGGTCGGGAAACACCATATATTTT.

The chain carries TRBV18 and TRBJ1-1, with 7 bases aligning to TRBD1. Trimming removed 2 bases from V and 1 base from J; junction bases left unmatched: 4. Looked up from germline, CDR1 is KGHSH and CDR2 is LQKENI. The CDR3 spans 15 residues. The DNA of the CDR3 is TGTGCCAGCTCACCAACCGACAGGGAGAACACTGAAGCTTTCTTT. Its protein product is CASSPTDRENTEAFF.

This clone was seen only once. The CDR3 nucleotides are TGTGCCACCAGCAGAGATCCGACTAACACCGGGGAGCTGTTTTTT. It yields the protein CATSRDPTNTGELFF. This rearrangement joins TRBV15 to TRBJ2-2, with D uncertain. Germline CDR1 reads LNHNV; CDR2 reads YYDKDF (reference sequence). The CDR3 has 15 amino acids. Trimming cost V 0 bases and J 2 bases, with 7 bases left between them. The variable domain in full, with the rest retrieved from reference TRBV15 and TRBJ2-2, is DAMVIQNPRYQVTQFGKPVTLSCSQTLNHNVMYWYQQKSSQAPKLLFHYYDKDFNNEADTPDNFQSRRPNTSFCFLDIRSPGLGDTAMYLCATSRDPTNTGELFFGEGSRLTVL.

This rearrangement joins TRBV7-1 to TRBJ1-3; 7 bases fit TRBD1. TRBV7-1 is recorded as an ORF, its role being uncertain. V was clipped by 6 bases and J by 5 bases; unmatched bases: 16. The CDR3 spans 17 residues. CDR3 residues: CASSTTDRVFERNTIYF. The CDR3 coding sequence is TGTGCCAGCAGTACAACCGACAGGGTGTTTGAGCGAAACACCATATATTTT.

This clone has a handful of counts. V gene TRBV6-8 combines with J gene TRBJ1-4; D unresolved. V lost 0 bases and J lost 5, with 10 bases in between. Germline-derived CDR1 and CDR2 are MNHGY and SAAAGT. The CDR3 extends over 15 amino acids. This chain's CDR3 is CASSYSGDKNEKLFF. DNA for the CDR3: TGTGCCAGCAGTTACTCCGGGGATAAGAATGAAAAACTGTTTTTT.

CDR3 DNA sequence: TGTGCCAGTAGTATCAAGGGTATACAAGAAAAACTGTTTTTT. Residues: CASSIKGIQEKLFF. This rearrangement joins TRBV19 to TRBJ1-4; unclear D gene. V lost 3 bases to trimming and J lost 8 bases, with 13 bases between them. The CDR3 sequence is 14 residues long. Germline V gene sequence: CDR1 LNHDA, CDR2 SQIVND (reference sequence).